This T cell receptor beta chain was sequenced during a study of T-cell reconstitution after alpha-beta-depleted transplantation in children. V gave up 0 bases and J gave up 4 bases; unmatched junction bases: 1. The germline CDR1 and CDR2 sequences are GTSNPN and SVGIG (reference sequence). This CDR3 comprises 13 residues. Using unique molecular identifiers, the investigators prepared the TCRbeta library. TCRdb reprocessed the PCR reads with MiXCR, giving one entry per CDR3 protein. The sample shows about 400,000 distinct CDR3 sequences, about a fifth of them seen only once. Specimen: PBMCs from the stem cell graft donor, collected from the stem cell graft. The genes are TRBV30 and TRBJ2-3; 7 nucleotides match TRBD2. The receptor comes from a human donor who donated a stem cell graft to a child with acute myeloid leukemia. The CDR3: CAWSVRGADTQYF. The DNA of the CDR3 is TGTGCCTGGAGTGTTCGGGGGGCAGATACGCAGTATTTT.